These T cell receptor beta chains were read from a single sample in a study of blood T cell repertoires in COVID-19. Here immunoSEQ multiplex PCR was the method, and the copy in TCRdb shows in-frame clones only, minus some. This sample has fewer than 300,000 clones; around nine tenths occur once, and the top ten carry about 0.8%. Sequences were obtained from peripheral blood. The source is a man aged 30 to 39 with acute or convalescent COVID-19. Both conserved end residues are part of each CDR3. Fields, in order: CDR3 DNA, CDR3 protein, J gene, clone size, V gene, D gene. The D gene is left open where the match is weak. Only part of the rows carry a size: once, few, many, or a class if the clone is expanded.

cdr3_nt: TGTGCCAGCAGCTTGGTGGACAGGGGGTACGAGCAGTACTTC
cdr3_aa: CASSLVDRGYEQYF
j_call: TRBJ2-7
clone_size: -
v_call: TRBV5-6
d_call: TRBD1

cdr3_nt: TGTGCCAGCAGTCCGGACAGTAACTATGGCTACACCTTC
cdr3_aa: CASSPDSNYGYTF
j_call: TRBJ1-2
clone_size: -
v_call: TRBV28
d_call: -

cdr3_nt: TGTGCCAGCAGCTTAGCGGGCTCGACGGCTGAGCAGTTCTTC
cdr3_aa: CASSLAGSTAEQFF
j_call: TRBJ2-1
clone_size: -
v_call: TRBV7-3
d_call: -

cdr3_nt: TGTGCCAGCAGCAAATCGGACAGGACTCGCTTC
cdr3_aa: CASSKSDRTRF
j_call: TRBJ1-2
clone_size: -
v_call: TRBV3-1/TRBV3-2
d_call: TRBD1

cdr3_nt: TGTGCCAGCAGTTTAGAGGGGGCCCTCCACTTT
cdr3_aa: CASSLEGALHF
j_call: TRBJ1-6
clone_size: -
v_call: TRBV28
d_call: -

cdr3_nt: TGTGCCAGTAGTTATAGCAATCAGCCCCAGCATTTT
cdr3_aa: CASSYSNQPQHF
j_call: TRBJ1-5
clone_size: once
v_call: TRBV19
d_call: -

cdr3_nt: TGTGCCAGCTCACCACTAGGAGGAGGGGATGGAAACACCATATATTTT
cdr3_aa: CASSPLGGGDGNTIYF
j_call: TRBJ1-3
clone_size: -
v_call: TRBV18
d_call: -

cdr3_nt: TGCGCCAGCAGCATCGGACAGGGGGTATACAATGAGCAGTTCTTC
cdr3_aa: CASSIGQGVYNEQFF
j_call: TRBJ2-1
clone_size: -
v_call: TRBV5-1
d_call: TRBD1

cdr3_nt: TGTGCCAGCAGTCCATCCCCCAGCGGGAGCGAGCAGTTCTTC
cdr3_aa: CASSPSPSGSEQFF
j_call: TRBJ2-1
clone_size: -
v_call: TRBV7-2
d_call: TRBD2

cdr3_nt: TGTGCCAGCAGTGACGTCCGTAATTCACCCCTCCACTTT
cdr3_aa: CASSDVRNSPLHF
j_call: TRBJ1-6
clone_size: -
v_call: TRBV6-4
d_call: -

cdr3_nt: TGTGCCAGCAGCCTCACACCCGAGGGGGGGGCGAACGGCTACACCTTC
cdr3_aa: CASSLTPEGGANGYTF
j_call: TRBJ1-2
clone_size: -
v_call: TRBV7-8
d_call: -

cdr3_nt: TGTGCCAGCAGTACCGGCGGGGGTTACTATGGCTACACCTTC
cdr3_aa: CASSTGGGYYGYTF
j_call: TRBJ1-2
clone_size: few
v_call: TRBV27
d_call: -

cdr3_nt: TGTGCCAGCAGCGTGGCCGTGGGACTAGCGGGGGATACGCAGTATTTT
cdr3_aa: CASSVAVGLAGDTQYF
j_call: TRBJ2-3
clone_size: -
v_call: TRBV9
d_call: TRBD2

cdr3_nt: TGTGCCAGTAGTCCAAGGGGGACAGGGTACGAGCAGTACTTC
cdr3_aa: CASSPRGTGYEQYF
j_call: TRBJ2-7
clone_size: -
v_call: TRBV19
d_call: TRBD1

cdr3_nt: TGTGCCAGCAGCGGTGACAGGGCTACCTACGAGCAGTACTTC
cdr3_aa: CASSGDRATYEQYF
j_call: TRBJ2-7
clone_size: once
v_call: TRBV28
d_call: TRBD1

cdr3_nt: TGCAGCGTTTCTCCGACAGCCGCCGGGGGCTACACCTTC
cdr3_aa: CSVSPTAAGGYTF
j_call: TRBJ1-2
clone_size: -
v_call: TRBV29-1
d_call: -

cdr3_nt: TGTGCCAGCAGTGACCGACAGGGGGCAAGTCCCCAGCATTTT
cdr3_aa: CASSDRQGASPQHF
j_call: TRBJ1-5
clone_size: -
v_call: TRBV6-1
d_call: TRBD1

cdr3_nt: TGTGCCAGCAGTACCAGCAGGGGAAGCACAGATACGCAGTATTTT
cdr3_aa: CASSTSRGSTDTQYF
j_call: TRBJ2-3
clone_size: -
v_call: TRBV6-2/TRBV6-3
d_call: -

cdr3_nt: TGTGCCAGCAGTGAAGCGAACGGGATGGTTGGGCCTAACAATGAGCAGTTCTTC
cdr3_aa: CASSEANGMVGPNNEQFF
j_call: TRBJ2-1
clone_size: -
v_call: TRBV6-1
d_call: -

cdr3_nt: TGTGCCACCAGCAGAGTGTCTTATACGCAGTATTTT
cdr3_aa: CATSRVSYTQYF
j_call: TRBJ2-3
clone_size: -
v_call: TRBV15
d_call: -

cdr3_nt: TGTGCCAGTACCCGGAAGGGGGCGAACTATGGCTACACCTTC
cdr3_aa: CASTRKGANYGYTF
j_call: TRBJ1-2
clone_size: -
v_call: TRBV6-5
d_call: TRBD1

cdr3_nt: TGTGCCAGCAGCTCCAGCGGGACCGCTGCGATTCAAGCTTTCTTT
cdr3_aa: CASSSSGTAAIQAFF
j_call: TRBJ1-1
clone_size: -
v_call: TRBV27
d_call: -

cdr3_nt: TGTGCCAGCAGTTTAGTGGACAGGGGAGGTGGCTACACCTTC
cdr3_aa: CASSLVDRGGGYTF
j_call: TRBJ1-2
clone_size: -
v_call: TRBV28
d_call: TRBD1

cdr3_nt: TGCGCCAGCAGCCTAGGACTAGCGGGGGAGACCCAGTACTTC
cdr3_aa: CASSLGLAGETQYF
j_call: TRBJ2-5
clone_size: -
v_call: TRBV5-1
d_call: TRBD2

cdr3_nt: TGTGCCAGCAGTTTTAACACTCGGGGGGCCAACACTGAAGCTTTCTTT
cdr3_aa: CASSFNTRGANTEAFF
j_call: TRBJ1-1
clone_size: once
v_call: TRBV28
d_call: -

cdr3_nt: TGTGCCAGCAGCCCGACTGTCGTGGACACCGGGGAGCTGTTTTTT
cdr3_aa: CASSPTVVDTGELFF
j_call: TRBJ2-2
clone_size: few
v_call: TRBV4-2
d_call: -

cdr3_nt: TGTGCCAGCAGTGAGTCCAGCCCCCCGGGGGCCGGGGAGCTGTTTTTT
cdr3_aa: CASSESSPPGAGELFF
j_call: TRBJ2-2
clone_size: once
v_call: TRBV6-1
d_call: -

cdr3_nt: TGTGCCTGGAGTGAACAGGGAAAAGGGGAAGCTTTCTTT
cdr3_aa: CAWSEQGKGEAFF
j_call: TRBJ1-1
clone_size: -
v_call: TRBV30
d_call: -

cdr3_nt: TGTGCCAGCAGCTTAGTGGGCAGATTCTTCTCCTACGAGCAGTACTTC
cdr3_aa: CASSLVGRFFSYEQYF
j_call: TRBJ2-7
clone_size: -
v_call: TRBV7-8
d_call: -

cdr3_nt: TGTGCCAGCAGTGAGGGACAGGGGTTCATTAGGTTCTACGAGCAGTACTTC
cdr3_aa: CASSEGQGFIRFYEQYF
j_call: TRBJ2-7
clone_size: once
v_call: TRBV6-1
d_call: TRBD1

cdr3_nt: TGTGCCAGCAGCCAAGAGCTAGCGGGAGGGCCGATGGAAGAGACCCAGTACTTC
cdr3_aa: CASSQELAGGPMEETQYF
j_call: TRBJ2-5
clone_size: -
v_call: TRBV4-2
d_call: TRBD2

cdr3_nt: TGTGCCACCAGCAGAGATAGACTCCGGGGAAAACTGTTTTTT
cdr3_aa: CATSRDRLRGKLFF
j_call: TRBJ1-4
clone_size: -
v_call: TRBV15
d_call: -

cdr3_nt: TGTGCCAGCAGCCCCCTAGGTCAGCATAATTCACCCCTCCACTTT
cdr3_aa: CASSPLGQHNSPLHF
j_call: TRBJ1-6
clone_size: -
v_call: TRBV28
d_call: -

cdr3_nt: TGTGCCAGCAGTTATCAAACCGGGACAGGCGCTCCCTTCTACACCTTC
cdr3_aa: CASSYQTGTGAPFYTF
j_call: TRBJ1-2
clone_size: -
v_call: TRBV2
d_call: TRBD1

cdr3_nt: TGTGCCAGCAGCGTAGAGGGGTATTGGGTAGCAGATACGCAGTATTTT
cdr3_aa: CASSVEGYWVADTQYF
j_call: TRBJ2-3
clone_size: -
v_call: TRBV9
d_call: -

cdr3_nt: TGTGCCAGCAGCTTGTTGACTAGCGGGCCAGAGACCCAGTACTTC
cdr3_aa: CASSLLTSGPETQYF
j_call: TRBJ2-5
clone_size: -
v_call: TRBV5-5
d_call: TRBD2

cdr3_nt: TGTGCCAGCAGTGTCACGGGACAGGTCCCCTCACGGCATCAGCCCCAGCATTTT
cdr3_aa: CASSVTGQVPSRHQPQHF
j_call: TRBJ1-5
clone_size: few
v_call: TRBV2
d_call: TRBD1

cdr3_nt: TGTGCCAGCAGCCTTAGGGACTACACGAATACGCAGTATTTT
cdr3_aa: CASSLRDYTNTQYF
j_call: TRBJ2-3
clone_size: -
v_call: TRBV9
d_call: TRBD2

cdr3_nt: TGTGCCAGCAGTGAACCGGGATTGGGGTACAATGAGCAGTTCTTC
cdr3_aa: CASSEPGLGYNEQFF
j_call: TRBJ2-1
clone_size: -
v_call: TRBV6-1
d_call: -

cdr3_nt: TGTGCCAGCAGCTTAGCGGGGCGCGAGCAGTACTTC
cdr3_aa: CASSLAGREQYF
j_call: TRBJ2-7
clone_size: -
v_call: TRBV7-2
d_call: -

cdr3_nt: TGCGCCAGCAGCTTGGCAGTTGGCGGGGGGGCGAGCACAGATACGCAGTATTTT
cdr3_aa: CASSLAVGGGASTDTQYF
j_call: TRBJ2-3
clone_size: -
v_call: TRBV5-1
d_call: TRBD2